The T cell receptor beta chain described here comes from a study of cytomegalovirus exposure and HLA in healthy donors. Study findings and constraints: As was reported, the classifier diagnosed cytomegalovirus status with high specificity and sensitivity. Earlier analysis looked at TCR beta V segments, and most were productive about 87% or about 30% of the time. Sequencing likely caused a cluster of highly shared sequence variants. Prediction of most subjects' HLA-A and HLA-B alleles by TCR beta sequences was reportedly accurate.

CDR3 length: 14 amino acids. After removal of 4 bases from V and 5 bases from J, the junction contained 4 bases not matched to a gene. Germline CDR1 SGHNT, CDR2 YENEEA. Points on this clone: The target antigen is unknown.

The study ran its PCR with 60 Vbeta and 13 Jbeta primers. This table comes from immunoSEQ multiplex PCR, and its TCRdb copy is limited to in-frame clones, with some not included. The data hold about 97,000 clones, with approximately 9% observed a single time. The specimen was PBMCs. This receptor was taken from a man aged 45-65 years in good health and CMV-seropositive. V gene TRBV11-3 combines with J gene TRBJ2-1; TRBD2 matches at 8 bases. The CDR3 DNA reads TGTGCCAGCAGCTCGACTAGCGTCCACAATGAGCAGTTCTTC. Its protein product is CASSSTSVHNEQFF.